Included here is one T cell receptor (beta chain) sequence, with context. Its antigen remains unknown. Donation came from healthy HIV-negative adults that had no recent acute infections or vaccinations. The germline V gene encodes CDR1 MNHEY and CDR2 SMNVEV (reference sequence). Trimming cost V 5 bases and J 4 bases, with 12 bases left between them. The CDR3 sequence is 13 residues long. This specimen comes from a study of shared clonotypes between healthy human individuals. Assay: immunoSEQ multiplex PCR; the TCRdb copy retains only in-frame clones and omits some. The top ten clones hold approximately 0.32% of a sample with about 380,000 clones, 95% to 97% of them seen once. Study-wide points: Relative to clonotypes present in all four donors, those not shared had lower generation probabilities.

Source material: memory CD8+ T cells sorted from blood. As to subset: CD45RO+ cells pooled with CCR7-negative TemRA cells. This TCR was recovered from a man in his thirties or forties in good health. J is TRBJ2-7 and V is TRBV27; unclear D gene. CDR3 loop: CASSPSRVYEQYF. CDR3 nucleotides: TGTGCCAGCAGTCCCTCTCGCGTATACGAGCAGTACTTC.